This TCR beta chain was captured in a study of blood T cell repertoires in COVID-19. Background on the study: Samples representing acute and convalescent COVID-19 were sourced from the United States, Italy and Spain. PBMCs, B-cell-depleted T cells, or T cells provided the cDNA or gDNA that made up the material.

This CDR3 region has 14 residues. The trim removed 5 bases at V and 5 bases at J, leaving 5 bases unmatched. CDR1 LGHNT and CDR2 FRNRAP come from the germline V gene. This study enrolled people aged about 18 to 90 from about two dozen US geographic areas. Sequenced by immunoSEQ multiplex PCR; TCRdb stores in-frame clones only, minus some. This table holds about 210,000 clones, around 86% found once. V is TRBV12-5 and J is TRBJ1-1, with TRBD1 identical over 10 bases. The TCR sequence derives from a woman aged 40 to 49 in a cohort exposed to, infected with or recovered from COVID-19 (not recorded which). The sample consisted of PBMCs or T cells enriched from blood (not recorded which). The CDR3 sequence is CASGNRDRGTEAFF. The CDR3 DNA follows: TGTGCTAGTGGTAACCGGGACAGGGGAACTGAAGCTTTCTTT.